Following are 18 T cell receptor beta chains from one sample sequenced in a study of molecular identifiers for immune sequencing clone quantification. Via MiXCR, TCRdb re-called the PCR reads, giving one row per CDR3 protein. This table has under 600,000 distinct CDR3 sequences, around 21% appearing once. Sequencing was done on a sample of naive CD8+ T cells from blood, with Jurkat cell RNA spiked in. Documented subset: FACS-sorted CD8+CD4-CCR7+CD45RA+ naive T cells. The origin of the receptors is a human donor in good health. Some libraries in this study had Jurkat cell RNA spiked in.

This clonotype was counted a few times. The chain is built from TRBV27 and TRBJ1-2; D call uncertain. CDR1 and CDR2 from the germline V gene are MNHEY and SMNVEV (reference sequence). V gave up 3 bases and J gave up 5 bases, with 13 bases separating them. The CDR3 runs to 14 residues. The CDR3 sequence is CASSLAGGGYGYTF. Here the CDR3 DNA reads TGTGCCAGCAGTTTGGCAGGTGGTGGGTATGGCTACACCTTC.

This chain connects TRBV4-1 to TRBJ2-7, with TRBD2 matching 9 bases. Trimming cost V 1 base and J 4 bases; bases outside gene matches: 5. The CDR3 runs 15 residues. Germline V lookup: CDR1 MGHRA, CDR2 YSYEKL. The CDR3 DNA is TGCGCCAGCAGCCAAGCTAGCGGGGTTTTGTACGAGCAGTACTTC. This codes for CASSQASGVLYEQYF.

This clonotype was counted many times. V usage is TRBV7-2 and J usage is TRBJ2-3; D gene unclear. Trimming pared 6 bases from V and 0 bases from J, leaving 13 bases between. This CDR3 spans 15 amino acids. Per germline, CDR1 SGHTA and CDR2 FQGNSA. CDR3 in DNA: TGTGCCAGCAGGGCAGAATACTCTAGCACAGATACGCAGTATTTT. This translates into CASRAEYSSTDTQYF.

This clonotype was detected only a few times. The genes are TRBV7-2 and TRBJ2-7; D not certain. Germline V gives CDR1 SGHTA, CDR2 FQGNSA. Trimming left V 3 bases short and J 3 bases short, with 6 bases between. The CDR3 runs to 12 residues. CDR3 region: CASSFLDYEQYF. In DNA, the CDR3 is TGTGCCAGCAGCTTCTTGGACTACGAGCAGTACTTC.

About this clonotype itself: At one of its ends the junction is not consistent with the germline gene, which may arise from a read error. The V gene is TRBV19, the J gene TRBJ2-1; TRBD1 matches at 7 bases. Germline assignment: CDR1 LNHDA and CDR2 SQIVND (reference sequence). The CDR3 contains 16 residues. CDR3 nucleotides: TGTGCCGGTAGTAAGCCGGGACAGACCCCCTACAATGAGCAGTTCTTC. Translation: CAGSKPGQTPYNEQFF.

This clonotype was found a few times. For the CDR3, the DNA is TGCAGTGCCTTCTCCGCCGGGATTTCCTACGAGCAGTACTTC. It codes for CSAFSAGISYEQYF. The chain combines TRBV20-1 with TRBJ2-7; TRBD2 is a possible D gene (5 bases). Germline assignment: CDR1 DFQATT and CDR2 SNEGSKA (reference sequence). This CDR3 spans 14 amino acids. Trimming took 6 bases from V and 1 from J, leaving 16 bases between them.

In its sample, this clonotype was seen once. A much larger clone lies one base from this, so it may be a read error. The chain recombines TRBV7-2 with TRBJ2-7; D gene ambiguous. Germline CDR1 reads SGHTA; CDR2 reads FQGNSA. CDR3 size: 16 residues. CDR3: CAGSLGWVATAYEQYF. The CDR3, as DNA: TGTGCCGGCAGCTTAGGGTGGGTGGCGACGGCCTACGAGCAGTACTTC.

About this clonotype: One end of the junction varies from germline; a read error may be responsible. The chain carries TRBV10-3 and TRBJ2-5; 11 bases are shared with TRBD2. Germline assignment: CDR1 ENHRY and CDR2 SYGVKD. This CDR3 comprises 18 residues. The CDR3, as DNA: TGTGTCATCAGTGATTTTAGGGGACTAGCGGCAGCGCAAGAGACCCAGTACTTC. This sequence encodes CVISDFRGLAAAQETQYF.

Comment on this clonotype: Being one base from a much bigger clone, this may be a read error. Since no conserved phenylalanine or tryptophan closes the CDR3, a read error is the likely cause. J is TRBJ1-1 and V is TRBV28; unclear D gene. V lost 1 base, J lost 1 base, and 10 bases lay in between. CDR1 and CDR2 from the germline V gene are MDHEN and SYDVKM. This CDR3 has 15 residues. CDR3 sequence reads: CASSLLGRSNTEAFS. In nucleotides, the CDR3 is TGTGCCAGCAGTTTATTAGGCAGATCGAACACTGAAGCTTTCTCT.

This clonotype was seen just once. A much larger clone differs from this one at a single base, so this may be a read error. The chain recombines TRBV5-3 with TRBJ1-1, with TRBD1 matching 7 bases. TRBV5-3 is reported as an ORF; its role is uncertain. This CDR3 comprises 18 residues. The CDR3 is CASSFGPPNRGPITEAFF. In DNA form, the CDR3 reads TGTGCCAGCAGCTTTGGTCCCCCGAACAGGGGACCTATCACTGAAGCTTTCTTT.

With regard to this clonotype: The junction and the germline gene differ at one end; a read error may be behind it. The CDR3 spells CASSLLTSGAGTDRQYF. The CDR3 DNA is TGTGCCAGCAGCTTATTGACTAGCGGGGCGGGCACAGATAGGCAGTATTTT. The genes are TRBV7-8 and TRBJ2-3; TRBD2 aligns across 11 bases. CDR3 length equals 17 residues. CDR1 is SGHVS and CDR2 is FQNEAQ in the germline V gene.

Concerning this clonotype itself: This clone may be a read error of a much larger clone one base away. The genes are TRBV2 and TRBJ2-5; D unclear. Germline loops: CDR1 SNHLY, CDR2 FYNNEI. The length of the CDR3 is 17 residues. V lost 2 bases to trimming and J lost 1 base, with 17 bases between them. The CDR3 region is CASSEWIRLVTQETQYF. The CDR3, as DNA: TGTGCCAGCAGTGAATGGATCCGGTTAGTCACCCAAGAGACCCAGTACTTC.

Points on this clonotype: Just one base apart from a much larger clone, this may be a read error. This rearrangement joins TRBV30 to TRBJ1-1, with D uncertain. The CDR3 runs 13 residues. The ends were cut back, 0 bases at V and 8 bases at J, with 13 bases in the middle. Germline lookup yields CDR1 GTSNPN and CDR2 SVGIG (reference sequence). The CDR3 region has the DNA TGTGCCTGGAGTGTACTTTTCGGGTGCGAAGCTTTCTTT. Its protein is CAWSVLFGCEAFF.

Comments on this clonotype: This clone may be a read error of a much larger clone one base away. The chain employs TRBV12-3 or TRBV12-4 and TRBJ2-2, with D possibly TRBD1 on 6 matching bases. Trimming cost V 3 bases and J 0 bases, with 11 bases left between them. The CDR3 contains 16 residues. CDR3 sequence reads: CASSLGATTNTGELFF. The CDR3 bases are TGTGCCAGCAGTTTGGGGGCCACCACGAACACCGGGGAGCTGTTTTTT.

A remark on this clonotype: This could be a read error, since a much larger clone is one nucleotide away. Lacking the conserved final phenylalanine or tryptophan, this CDR3 likely reflects a read error. This chain links TRBV5-1 with TRBJ2-5; D is ambiguous. The CDR3 is 15 residues long. V was cut by 0 bases and J by 1 base, with 10 bases left in between. Germline CDR1 SGHRS, CDR2 YFSETQ. CDR3 coding DNA: TGCGCCAGCAGCTTGGATTACGGCTTCCAAGAGACCCAGTACTCC. Translating gives CASSLDYGFQETQYS.

Note on this clonotype: A much larger clone is a single base away; this may be a read error. V gene TRBV29-1 combines with J gene TRBJ2-3, with 8 bases identical to TRBD2. V dropped 6 bases and J dropped 4; count of bases not matched to a gene: 15. The CDR3 has 16 residues. CDR1 is SQVTM and CDR2 is ANQGSEA in the germline V gene. The CDR3 is CSVAGLTGGPPDTQYF. The DNA for the CDR3 is TGCAGCGTCGCGGGACTAACGGGAGGGCCCCCAGATACGCAGTATTTT.

The genes are TRBV5-6 and TRBJ2-3; D perhaps matches TRBD2 (6 bases). V was cut by 0 bases and J by 1 base, with 12 bases left in between. Germline V CDR1 and CDR2: SGHDT, YYEEEE. CDR3 length: 16 amino acids. Here the CDR3 reads CASSLGGVSGTDTQYF. Written as DNA, the CDR3 is TGTGCCAGCAGCTTGGGGGGGGTGTCTGGCACAGATACGCAGTATTTT.

In nucleotides, the CDR3 is TGTGCCAGCAGCTGGGGGGTTAGCGGATCCTATGGAGGAGATGAGCAGTTCTTC. This codes for CASSWGVSGSYGGDEQFF. The rearrangement uses TRBV5-4 and TRBJ2-1; tentatively, D is TRBD2 (6 bases). Trimming stripped 3 bases from V and 8 bases from J, with 27 bases between. This CDR3 has 18 amino acids. Germline V lookup: CDR1 SGHNT, CDR2 YYREEE (reference sequence).